This section outlines one T cell receptor beta chain sequence together with its context. No cognate antigen has been identified for it. It has no much larger one-base neighbor in the sample; base qualities were not kept. Enrolling through a virtual design, the prospective study's participants ranged in age from about 18 to 89 years and lived across 24 United States geographic areas. To assign participants to cohorts, the prospective study relied on clinical history that participants themselves reported in a screening survey and a study questionnaire. ImmuneRACE Cohort 3 recovered participants were defined by two consecutive negative NP/OP PCR tests, healthcare professional clearance, or symptom resolution. Each participant in the prospective study had whole blood, serum and a nasopharyngeal or oropharyngeal swab collected by mobile phlebotomists. Over a roughly 2-month period, participants in the prospective study had the option of providing additional blood draws and questionnaires. Prospective study blood samples were shipped either frozen or at room temperature before DNA extraction.

This sample is part of a study of blood T cell repertoires in COVID-19 (TCRdb year 2020). In terms of the full investigation: Samples covering the acute and convalescent phases of COVID-19 were provided by collaborators in the United States, Italy and Spain. The prospective study material was composed of cDNA or gDNA derived from T cells, B-cell-depleted T cells, or PBMCs. The dataset comprised deeply sampled blood TCRbeta repertoires from subjects exposed to, actively infected with, or recovered from COVID-19. The repertoires were released in a freely available public database intended as a resource for research on the immune response to SARS-CoV-2. Samples came from the ongoing ImmuneRACE study (first 160 participants) plus 1,254 subjects from 6 global collaborators. Sample metadata almost always included a de-identified subject ID, COVID-19 status, age in years and sex. Where available, HLA class I and class II types were taken from metadata supplied by the sample provider and were not determined by assay-based typing.

CDR1 and CDR2 are read off the germline V gene as MGHRA and YSYEKL. Reading from cysteine to phenylalanine, the CDR3 counts 15 amino acids. Kept here is only the CDR3 DNA, which spans 45 bases and is read in frame from base 1. The V end loses 4 bases and the J end loses 4 bases, and a stretch of 16 bases separates them. The paper's findings and limits, for the study overall: Clinical and demographic metadata were provided uncurated, with the amount varying by source and participant.

TCRbeta CDR3 regions were amplified from genomic DNA using the immunoSEQ Assay, a bias-controlled multiplex PCR. The original methods were these. Within the assay, amplification of reference gene primers was used to estimate how many nucleated cells each sample contained. Sequence reads were collapsed and filtered to measure the absolute abundance of every unique TCRbeta CDR3 rearrangement. Productive Simpson clonality was computed per sample as the square root of Simpson's diversity index over productive rearrangements. TCRdb limited this immuneACCESS table to in-frame rearrangements with V and J called. A share of clones is missing; checked studies link under half to unresolved V genes, and the rest is unexplained. V and J calls and clone size follow that table, whereas D and trimming were derived from the DNA. The sample includes 250,000 to 350,000 clones, with about nine tenths observed a single time. The ten most abundant clones make up roughly 2.6% of the sample.

The sequence derives from a man in his sixties who had recovered from COVID-19. Sequenced sample: PBMCs or T cells enriched from blood (not recorded which). The rearranged segments are TRBV4-1 and TRBJ2-5; TRBD1 is perhaps the D gene, given 7 matching bases. The CDR3 in this case is CASSPLGQGGETQYF. The nucleotides are TGCGCCAGCAGCCCCCTAGGGCAGGGGGGAGAGACCCAGTACTTC.